One and the same sample provided the 26 T cell receptor beta chains below, sequenced in a study of technical replicates of blood from a handful of donors. The table came from immunoSEQ multiplex PCR; TCRdb's copy has only in-frame clones and leaves some out. Of 95,000 or so clones listed, around 95% were seen once; the top ten hold 0.3% to 0.35%. Sequenced input: T cells isolated from PBMCs. The receptors derive from a human donor in good health.

This chain joins TRBV4-2 and TRBJ2-7, with TRBD2 matching 7 bases. J was trimmed by 4 bases and V by 0 bases; bases with no gene match: 9. Germline loops: CDR1 LGHNA, CDR2 YNFKEQ. This CDR3 is 16 amino acids long. The DNA for the CDR3 is TGTGCCAGCAGCCAAGAGGGGAGGGCAGAAATATACGAGCAGTACTTC. Translating it yields CASSQEGRAEIYEQYF.

About this clone: Additional DNA sequences in this sample encode the identical CDR3. The V and J genes are TRBV2 and TRBJ2-7, with 15 bases aligning to TRBD2. Losses at the gene ends were 8 bases for V and 4 bases for J; bases not matched to a gene: 9. This CDR3 spans 16 amino acids. The germline CDR1 and CDR2 sequences are SNHLY and FYNNEI. The CDR3 coding sequence is TGTGCCAGCGTACCGGGACTAGCGGGAGGTTCGTACGAGCAGTACTTC. Translated: CASVPGLAGGSYEQYF. Supplemented by reference TRBV2 and TRBJ2-7, the full variable domain reads EPEVTQTPSHQVTQMGQEVILRCVPISNHLYFYWYRQILGQKVEFLVSFYNNEISEKSEIFDDQFSVERPDGSNFTLKIRSTKLEDSAMYFCASVPGLAGGSYEQYFGPGTRLTVT.

V usage is TRBV7-9 and J usage is TRBJ2-3; TRBD2 matches 11 bases. The V segment lost 5 bases and the J segment 4 bases; nucleotides outside the gene matches: 11. Germline loops: CDR1 SEHNR, CDR2 FQNEAQ (reference sequence). The CDR3 spans 17 residues. The CDR3 reads CASSANIAGGLADTQYF. Written as DNA, the CDR3 is TGTGCCAGCAGCGCCAACATAGCGGGAGGGCTTGCAGATACGCAGTATTTT.

This sequence joins TRBV10-2 and TRBJ2-1; D not resolved. Trimming shortened V by 3 bases and J by 4 bases, and 10 bases separated the two germline ends. CDR1 and CDR2 (germline): WSHSY, SAAADI. The CDR3 is made up of 14 amino acids. The CDR3 coding sequence is TGCGCCAGCAGTGACTTCCGGAGTTACAATGAGCAGTTCTTC. Translated: CASSDFRSYNEQFF.

The rearrangement joins TRBV19 to TRBJ1-1; tentatively, D is TRBD1 (5 bases). CDR1 and CDR2 (germline): LNHDA, SQIVND (reference sequence). The CDR3 is 17 amino acids. The germline V and J ends were trimmed by 4 bases and 0 bases, with 18 bases remaining between them. The CDR3 bases are TGTGCCAGTAGTAACCCGGTAGACAGTGCCGTGAACACTGAAGCTTTCTTT. Translating it yields CASSNPVDSAVNTEAFF.

This chain uses TRBV7-9 with TRBJ1-3, with unresolved D. Trimming took 7 bases from V and 4 from J, leaving 14 bases between them. Germline lookup yields CDR1 SEHNR and CDR2 FQNEAQ (reference sequence). The CDR3 contains 14 residues. In DNA, the CDR3 is TGTGCCAGCACCCCTTCGGTTATCGGAAACACCATATATTTT. Translation gives CASTPSVIGNTIYF.

V and J are TRBV7-3 and TRBJ2-1, with 8 nucleotides matching TRBD2. J lost 11 bases, V lost 3 bases, and 3 bases had no gene match. The CDR3 extends over 12 amino acids. From germline, CDR1 is SGHTA and CDR2 FQGTGA. The CDR3 loop reads CASSFEREQQFF. For the CDR3, the DNA is TGTGCCAGCAGCTTCGAGCGGGAGCAGCAGTTCTTC.

The rearrangement links TRBV5-1 to TRBJ2-7; D possibly corresponds to TRBD1 (6 bases). Trimming shortened V by 0 bases and J by 5 bases, and 12 bases separated the two germline ends. The CDR3 is 14 residues long. Germline CDR1 is SGHRS and CDR2 is YFSETQ. The CDR3 DNA reads TGCGCCAGCAGCTTGGATTGGACAGTCCACGAGCAGTACTTC. This codes for CASSLDWTVHEQYF.

This chain links TRBV7-6 with TRBJ2-1, with a tentative D call TRBD2 (5 bases). V was shortened by 0 bases and J by 5 bases, with 5 bases between the two germline ends. Germline V gives CDR1 SGHVS, CDR2 FNYEAQ. This CDR3 spans 13 amino acids. The CDR3 coding sequence is TGTGCCAGCAGCTTAGCGAGGGACAATGAGCAGTTCTTC. It encodes CASSLARDNEQFF.

The chain recombines TRBV2 with TRBJ1-5; tentative D call: TRBD1 (6 bases). CDR3 length equals 16 residues. CDR1 SNHLY and CDR2 FYNNEI come from the germline V gene. Deletions cut 3 bases from V and 5 bases from J, with 17 bases between. The CDR3 coding sequence is TGTGCCAGCAGTGACTCCATCGGACAGCCCTATCAGCCCCAGCATTTT. Residues: CASSDSIGQPYQPQHF.

Points on this clone: The sample contains more than one DNA sequence encoding this CDR3. The chain carries TRBV6-5 and TRBJ2-2; 10 bases are a match to TRBD2. CDR1 and CDR2 from the germline V gene are MNHEY and SVGAGI. This CDR3 is built from 16 residues. V dropped 4 bases and J dropped 5; count of bases not matched to a gene: 7. The CDR3 coding sequence is TGTGCCAGCAGTTGGGGATTAGCGGGAGGAACCGGGGAGCTGTTTTTT. This sequence encodes CASSWGLAGGTGELFF.

The chain recombines TRBV18 with TRBJ2-1, with D possibly being TRBD1 (6 bases). This CDR3 has 12 amino acids. Between the trimmed V and J ends, which lost 4 bases and 8 bases, there was a span of 9 bases. The V gene's germline CDR1 is KGHSH and CDR2 LQKENI. CDR3 DNA: TGTGCCAGCTCACTCAGGGGTGATGAGCAGTTCTTC. Translated: CASSLRGDEQFF.

This chain joins TRBV29-1 and TRBJ2-3; D perhaps matches TRBD2 (6 bases). Between the trimmed V and J ends, which lost 7 bases and 5 bases, there was a span of 22 bases. The CDR3 totals 15 residues. Per germline, CDR1 SQVTM and CDR2 ANQGSEA. CDR3 DNA: TGCAGCGCCGACCTCAGCGCAAAGGGAGGAGATACGCAGTATTTT. Translating gives CSADLSAKGGDTQYF.

The V gene is TRBV6-5, the J gene TRBJ2-7, with D uncertain. V shed 2 bases and J shed 3 bases, with 17 bases lying between them. The V gene's germline CDR1 is MNHEY and CDR2 SVGAGI. CDR3 length: 16 amino acids. CDR3 amino acids: CASSYTSRSVNYEQYF. The CDR3, as DNA: TGTGCCAGCAGTTACACGTCCCGATCAGTCAACTACGAGCAGTACTTC.

V and J are TRBV6-6 and TRBJ2-3, with no clear D. The V gene's germline CDR1 is MNHNY and CDR2 SVGAGI (reference sequence). V lost 2 bases and J lost 2, with 8 bases in between. The CDR3 covers 14 residues. The CDR3 reads CASSYGEATDTQYF. CDR3 in DNA: TGTGCCAGCAGTTACGGAGAGGCCACAGATACGCAGTATTTT.

This sequence joins TRBV29-1 and TRBJ2-2, with TRBD2 matching over 7 bases. There are 15 residues in the CDR3. J gave up 7 bases and V 5 bases, and 13 bases lay outside the gene matches. Germline V gene data show CDR1 as SQVTM and CDR2 as ANQGSEA. CDR3 DNA sequence: TGCAGCGTTAAAGGGACGACGGGAGGTCTCGGGGAGCTGTTTTTT. This codes for CSVKGTTGGLGELFF.

The chain links TRBV5-4 to TRBJ2-3; TRBD1 agrees at 9 bases. The CDR3 has 15 residues. Looked up from germline, CDR1 is SGHNT and CDR2 is YYREEE (reference sequence). With V trimmed by 5 bases and J by 4 bases, 8 bases remained unmatched. CDR3 coding DNA: TGTGCCAGCAGTTACGGACAGGGGATGCCAGATACGCAGTATTTT. Residues: CASSYGQGMPDTQYF.

The chain employs TRBV9 and TRBJ2-2; TRBD2 agrees at 7 bases. Germline assignment: CDR1 SGDLS and CDR2 YYNGEE. CDR3 length: 15 residues. J lost 1 base, V lost 3 bases, and 3 bases had no gene match. The CDR3 region has the DNA TGTGCCAGCAGCGGCACTAGCGAGAACACCGGGGAGCTGTTTTTT. Its translation is CASSGTSENTGELFF.

The CDR3 reads CASRPTDRREQYF. The CDR3 DNA reads TGTGCCAGCAGACCCACGGACAGGCGCGAGCAGTACTTC. V usage is TRBV2 and J usage is TRBJ2-7, with 7 positions matching TRBD1. CDR3 length: 13 residues. V dropped 6 bases and J dropped 6; count of bases not matched to a gene: 8. Germline V gene data show CDR1 as SNHLY and CDR2 as FYNNEI.

With regard to this clone: Since the CDR3 does not end with the conserved phenylalanine or tryptophan, this likely comes from a read error. The DNA is left out, because the CDR3 cannot be placed on it with certainty; the CDR3 is given as TCRdb lists it. This chain connects TRBV7-2 to TRBJ1-2; TRBD1 is the table's D call and was not checked against the DNA. The CDR3 length is 13 residues, termini included. Per the germline V gene, CDR1 is SGHTA and CDR2 is FQGNSA. This CDR3 reads CASSSDRKAQEDI.

The chain uses TRBV27 and TRBJ2-5, with 11 bases aligning to TRBD1. The germline gives CDR1 MNHEY, CDR2 SMNVEV (reference sequence). V was clipped by 2 bases and J by 4 bases; unmatched bases: 6. This CDR3 comprises 16 residues. The CDR3 bases are TGTGCCAGCAGTTTAGCTCTCGGGACAGGGGGAGAGACCCAGTACTTC. Its protein is CASSLALGTGGETQYF.

The chain employs TRBV7-6 and TRBJ2-2; possibly TRBD1 for D (6 bases). Per germline, CDR1 SGHVS and CDR2 FNYEAQ. The V end lost 3 bases, the J end lost 3 bases, and 14 bases lay between the germline ends. The CDR3 sequence is 16 residues long. In DNA form, the CDR3 reads TGTGCCAGCAGCTTTTTGCAGGGGTCGGACACCGGGGAGCTGTTTTTT. Amino acids: CASSFLQGSDTGELFF.

The chain links TRBV5-6 to TRBJ1-1, with a tentative D call TRBD1 (6 bases). This CDR3 has 18 amino acids. V lost 0 bases and J 0 bases, leaving 18 bases between the germline ends. Germline values: CDR1 SGHDT, CDR2 YYEEEE. This CDR3 reads CASSLDIGGQTMNTEAFF. The CDR3 nucleotides read TGTGCCAGCAGCTTGGACATTGGAGGACAGACCATGAACACTGAAGCTTTCTTT.

The chain joins TRBV5-1 to TRBJ2-5; D possibly corresponds to TRBD1 (5 bases). Trimming pared 1 base from V and 2 bases from J, leaving 9 bases between. This CDR3 is 14 amino acids long. Germline V gene sequence: CDR1 SGHRS, CDR2 YFSETQ. CDR3 sequence reads: CASSLSRAQETQYF. The DNA for the CDR3 is TGCGCCAGCAGCTTGAGCAGGGCTCAAGAGACCCAGTACTTC. The variable domain in full, with the rest retrieved from reference TRBV5-1 and TRBJ2-5, is KAGVTQTPRYLIKTRGQQVTLSCSPISGHRSVSWYQQTPGQGLQFLFEYFSETQRNKGNFPGRFSGRQFSNSRSEMNVSTLELGDSALYLCASSLSRAQETQYFGPGTRLLVL.

The chain employs TRBV27 and TRBJ1-3; the D gene is possibly TRBD1 (6 bases). From germline, CDR1 is MNHEY and CDR2 SMNVEV (reference sequence). CDR3 length: 17 residues. The germline V and J ends were trimmed by 6 bases and 3 bases, with 21 bases remaining between them. CDR3 protein: CASRGRGPPRGGNTIYF. Here the CDR3 DNA reads TGTGCCAGCAGGGGCAGGGGACCCCCCAGGGGTGGAAACACCATATATTTT.

This clone was counted between two and nine times. The chain combines TRBV6-5 with TRBJ1-1; no clear D gene. V lost 6 bases, J lost 7 bases, and 15 bases lay in between. The germline CDR1 and CDR2 sequences are MNHEY and SVGAGI. CDR3 length: 13 amino acids. The CDR3 is CASSPGSYREAFF. DNA for the CDR3: TGTGCCAGCAGCCCAGGATCCTACCGTGAAGCTTTCTTT.